This TCR beta chain was obtained from a study of blood T cell repertoires in COVID-19. Sequencing was performed with immunoSEQ multiplex PCR; in TCRdb, only in-frame clones are kept and a portion is missing. Of around 170,000 clones detected, approximately 80% appear once; the ten largest clones hold approximately 1.5%. This CDR3 is 13 amino acids long. J gave up 1 base and V 6 bases, and 3 bases lay outside the gene matches. Germline CDR1 and CDR2: WSHSY and SAAADI. The source material was peripheral blood. This sequence originates from a human donor in a cohort sampled during active COVID-19. J is TRBJ2-7 and V is TRBV10-2, with 7 bases identical to TRBD2. CDR3 sequence (DNA): TGCGCCAGCAGGTTAGCGGGTTCCTACGAGCAGTACTTC. Its protein is CASRLAGSYEQYF.